This entry describes one T cell receptor beta chain. This clone was counted a few times. Its antigen remains undetermined. Within one base of it there is no much larger clone, and no base qualities were kept. V is cut back by 6 bases and J by 8 bases, with 3 bases in the junction unmatched. Taken from the germline V gene, the CDR1 and CDR2 loops are ENHRY and SYGVKD. The CDR3, cysteine through phenylalanine, is 11 amino acids long. Only CDR3 DNA remains: 33 bases, in frame from the first base. Patients with a history of autoimmune disease or receiving systemic immunosuppression were excluded from the trial. Peripheral blood for TCR sequencing was drawn from every dose cohort at baseline, at cycle 4 day 1 and at cycle 7 day 1. The samples were taken from a phase I, first-in-human, multicenter, open-label dose-escalation trial of ivuxolimab. Adults with locally advanced or metastatic head and neck squamous cell, hepatocellular, melanoma or renal cell carcinoma were enrolled in the trial. CD4+ and CD8+ T cells were sorted separately from peripheral blood before TCR sequencing.

These data belong to a study of OX40 agonist ivuxolimab in advanced cancers. With regard to the full study: Ivuxolimab, which targeted the costimulatory receptor OX40 (CD134), was an agonistic, fully human IgG2 monoclonal antibody. Intravenous ivuxolimab was administered to patients every 2 weeks at six dose levels: 0.01, 0.1, 0.3, 1.5, 3 and 10 mg/kg. Among the roughly 52 dose-escalation patients, approximately 20 had hepatocellular carcinoma, around 15 melanoma, 9 renal cell carcinoma and 9 head and neck cancer. In the dose-escalation cohort, more than 75% of patients were male, and the mean age was about 55 years, with a range of roughly 20 to 79. Prior anti-PD-1, anti-PD-L1 or anti-CTLA-4 therapy was permitted, and less than 45% of dose-escalation patients had received checkpoint inhibitors. Partial responses occurred in three dose-escalation patients: two with cutaneous melanoma and one with hepatocellular carcinoma. The purpose of peripheral TCRbeta sequencing was to test whether ivuxolimab changed TCR sequence diversity and led to clonal T-cell expansion. The monotherapy dose-escalation portion (N of about 47 patients) of the phase I ivuxolimab trial is reported in the paper. Results and caveats for the whole study, not just this receptor: At doses of 0.1 to 3.0 mg/kg, clonal expansion of both CD4+ and CD8+ blood T cells was observed from baseline to week 6. The antigen specificity of the clonally expanded peripheral T cells was not determined. After ivuxolimab, expanded clones were on average more numerous among CD8+ T cells than among CD4+ T cells. In the 0.1-3.0 mg/kg groups, partial responders were among the patients with the lowest normalized peripheral clonal expansion, particularly in CD8+ T cells. Low levels of normalized T-cell clonal expansion were also seen in some patients who did not respond.

Genomic DNA was extracted from sorted cells for sequencing of the TCRbeta CDR3 region. The immunoSEQ Assay was used for sequencing of TCRbeta CDR3 regions. TCRdb holds this immuneACCESS table with in-frame rearrangements only. Some clones are missing; in checked studies, unresolved V genes explain under half, and the rest has no known cause. For this sample there are about 64,000 clones; about 87% appear just once. The ten top clones hold 0.67% of the sample. This clonotype was sampled from an adult with an advanced solid tumor such as melanoma, head and neck, liver or kidney cancer. The sequence is built from TRBV10-3 and TRBJ1-1; TRBD1 matches 7 bases in the middle. The sequenced sample was CD4+ or CD8+ T cells sorted from blood, obtained in a trial of the OX40 agonist ivuxolimab. CDR3 sequence: CAIRGTVEAFF. The bases are TGTGCCATCAGAGGGACAGTCGAAGCTTTCTTT.